The rows below give T cell receptor beta chains drawn from one sample of a study of blood T cell repertoires in COVID-19. This table comes from immunoSEQ multiplex PCR, and its TCRdb copy is limited to in-frame clones, with some not included. The table shows about 250,000 clones, with roughly 90% occurring only once. The sequenced sample consisted of PBMCs or T cells enriched from blood (not recorded which). These receptor sequences come from a woman aged 30 to 39 with acute COVID-19. CDR3s include the opening cysteine and the closing phenylalanine or tryptophan. The order of the fields is J gene, D gene, V gene, clone size, CDR3 DNA, CDR3 protein. D genes are given only for firm matches. The listing skips clone size in some rows; elsewhere it reads once, few, many or a size class.

j_gene: TRBJ1-5; d_gene: TRBD1; v_gene: TRBV7-6; abundance: once; CDR3nt: TGTGCCAGCAGCCCCGGGACAGACCGTTATAGCAATCAGCCCCAGCATTTT; CDR3aa: CASSPGTDRYSNQPQHF
j_gene: TRBJ2-1; d_gene: TRBD2; v_gene: TRBV7-2; abundance: -; CDR3nt: TGTGCCAGCAGCTCCTTAGCGGGGGGGGGTTGGAATGAGCAGTTCTTC; CDR3aa: CASSSLAGGGWNEQFF
j_gene: TRBJ1-1; d_gene: -; v_gene: TRBV5-1; abundance: -; CDR3nt: TGCGCCAGCAGCTTGGCCGCGACAGGCACTGAAGCTTTCTTT; CDR3aa: CASSLAATGTEAFF
j_gene: TRBJ1-1; d_gene: -; v_gene: TRBV5-4; abundance: many; CDR3nt: TGTGCCAGCAGCTTGGATCCCAGTAACACTGAAGCTTTCTTT; CDR3aa: CASSLDPSNTEAFF
j_gene: TRBJ2-3; d_gene: -; v_gene: TRBV13; abundance: -; CDR3nt: TGTGCCAGCAGCTTAGGGCGATCAGATACGCAGTATTTT; CDR3aa: CASSLGRSDTQYF
j_gene: TRBJ1-1; d_gene: -; v_gene: TRBV7-9; abundance: -; CDR3nt: TGTGCCAGCAGCTTAGCCTATAGCAGGGAAGGGGGCACTGAAGCTTTCTTT; CDR3aa: CASSLAYSREGGTEAFF
j_gene: TRBJ2-1; d_gene: TRBD2; v_gene: TRBV4-3; abundance: -; CDR3nt: TGCGCCAGCAGCCGCGGAGGGACTAGAAGAGCCAATGAGCAGTTCTTC; CDR3aa: CASSRGGTRRANEQFF
j_gene: TRBJ2-3; d_gene: -; v_gene: TRBV6-2/TRBV6-3; abundance: -; CDR3nt: TGTGCCAGCAGTTACTCGCGAGGGTTAGATACGCAGTATTTT; CDR3aa: CASSYSRGLDTQYF
j_gene: TRBJ2-2; d_gene: TRBD1; v_gene: TRBV7-7; abundance: -; CDR3nt: TGTGCTAGCAGCGCACAGGGGGCAGGGGAGCTGTTTTTT; CDR3aa: CASSAQGAGELFF
j_gene: TRBJ2-3; d_gene: TRBD1; v_gene: TRBV12-3/TRBV12-4; abundance: -; CDR3nt: TGTGCCAGCAGGGGACAGAGAACGCAGTATTTT; CDR3aa: CASRGQRTQYF
j_gene: TRBJ1-2; d_gene: -; v_gene: TRBV3-1/TRBV3-2; abundance: few; CDR3nt: TGTGCCAGCAGCCAAGATTCGGTTTGGGCAATGGGTGGCTACACCTTC; CDR3aa: CASSQDSVWAMGGYTF
j_gene: TRBJ1-5; d_gene: -; v_gene: TRBV11-2; abundance: -; CDR3nt: TGTGCCAGCAGCTTAGATGGGCGATATAGCAATCAGCCCCAGCATTTT; CDR3aa: CASSLDGRYSNQPQHF
j_gene: TRBJ2-1; d_gene: -; v_gene: TRBV6-5; abundance: -; CDR3nt: TGTGCCAGCAGAATAGGGGACAATGAGCAGTTCTTC; CDR3aa: CASRIGDNEQFF
j_gene: TRBJ1-2; d_gene: TRBD1; v_gene: TRBV29-1; abundance: -; CDR3nt: TGCAGCGCTAGGACAGGGAACGGCTACACCTTC; CDR3aa: CSARTGNGYTF
j_gene: TRBJ1-1; d_gene: -; v_gene: TRBV6-6; abundance: -; CDR3nt: TGTGCCAGCAGTCCCGGTCACACTGAAGCTTTCTTT; CDR3aa: CASSPGHTEAFF
j_gene: TRBJ1-2; d_gene: -; v_gene: TRBV27; abundance: -; CDR3nt: TGTGCCAGCAGTGAAGGCGGCACCTATGGCTACACCTTC; CDR3aa: CASSEGGTYGYTF
j_gene: TRBJ1-2; d_gene: -; v_gene: TRBV28; abundance: -; CDR3nt: TGTGCCAGCAGTCCGGGACTCTTGTACTATGGCTACACCTTC; CDR3aa: CASSPGLLYYGYTF
j_gene: TRBJ2-2; d_gene: TRBD1; v_gene: TRBV7-6; abundance: -; CDR3nt: TGTGCCAGCAGCTTAGTTAAATTCAGGGGGCACGGGGAGCTGTTTTTT; CDR3aa: CASSLVKFRGHGELFF
j_gene: TRBJ2-7; d_gene: -; v_gene: TRBV5-1; abundance: -; CDR3nt: TGCGCCAGCAGCTTGGGACAGTCCACCTACGAGCAGTACTTC; CDR3aa: CASSLGQSTYEQYF
j_gene: TRBJ2-5; d_gene: -; v_gene: TRBV5-1; abundance: -; CDR3nt: TGCGCCAGCAGCTTGGACCTGGCAGGGGCCCAAGAGACCCAGTACTTC; CDR3aa: CASSLDLAGAQETQYF
j_gene: TRBJ2-7; d_gene: TRBD2; v_gene: TRBV6-2/TRBV6-3; abundance: -; CDR3nt: TGTGCCAGCAGTTACTCGTCGGATGCTAGCGGGGGAATGGACGAGCAGTACTTC; CDR3aa: CASSYSSDASGGMDEQYF
j_gene: TRBJ1-1; d_gene: TRBD1; v_gene: TRBV19; abundance: -; CDR3nt: TGTGCCAGTAGTATAGGGTCGGACAGGGGGCTTGAAGCTTTCTTT; CDR3aa: CASSIGSDRGLEAFF
j_gene: TRBJ1-2; d_gene: -; v_gene: TRBV21-1; abundance: -; CDR3nt: TGTGCCAGCAGCCCCCGACGGGAGAAAGGCTTCGCTCTTTTTCCCTATGGCTACACCTTC; CDR3aa: CASSPRREKGFALFPYGYTF
j_gene: TRBJ2-1; d_gene: TRBD1; v_gene: TRBV7-9; abundance: -; CDR3nt: TGTGCCAGCAGCCCCCAGGGGGTGCGCAGCAATGAGCAGTTCTTC; CDR3aa: CASSPQGVRSNEQFF
j_gene: TRBJ1-2; d_gene: TRBD1; v_gene: TRBV19; abundance: once; CDR3nt: TGTGCCAGTAGTATAGGGACAGGGAACTATGGCTACACCTTC; CDR3aa: CASSIGTGNYGYTF
j_gene: TRBJ2-4; d_gene: TRBD2; v_gene: TRBV2; abundance: -; CDR3nt: TGTGCCAGCAGGGGGGGGGCCAAAAACATTCAGTACTTC; CDR3aa: CASRGGAKNIQYF
j_gene: TRBJ2-7; d_gene: -; v_gene: TRBV4-1; abundance: -; CDR3nt: TGCGCCAGCAGCACCGGGGACTCCTACGAGCAGTACTTC; CDR3aa: CASSTGDSYEQYF
j_gene: TRBJ1-2; d_gene: -; v_gene: TRBV11-2; abundance: few; CDR3nt: TGTGCCAGCAGCTTAGATTGGGGGCGTAACTATGGCTACACCTTC; CDR3aa: CASSLDWGRNYGYTF
j_gene: TRBJ2-1; d_gene: -; v_gene: TRBV5-1; abundance: -; CDR3nt: TGCGCCAGCAGCTTGATCCCCCGCGCGGAGCAGTTCTTC; CDR3aa: CASSLIPRAEQFF
j_gene: TRBJ2-7; d_gene: TRBD1; v_gene: TRBV28; abundance: once; CDR3nt: TGTGCCAGCAGTTCGGTGGACAGGGTGACGCACGAGCAGTACTTC; CDR3aa: CASSSVDRVTHEQYF
j_gene: TRBJ2-1; d_gene: -; v_gene: TRBV7-9; abundance: -; CDR3nt: TGTGCCAGCAGCTTAGGTAGAAATGAGCAGTTCTTC; CDR3aa: CASSLGRNEQFF
j_gene: TRBJ2-7; d_gene: TRBD1; v_gene: TRBV19; abundance: once; CDR3nt: TGTGCCAGTAGCCCGGGACAGCCCTACGAGCAGTACTTC; CDR3aa: CASSPGQPYEQYF
j_gene: TRBJ1-4; d_gene: -; v_gene: TRBV6-5; abundance: -; CDR3nt: TGTGCCAGCAGTTACGACAGGCGTGCAACTAATGAAAAACTGTTTTTT; CDR3aa: CASSYDRRATNEKLFF
j_gene: TRBJ1-1; d_gene: -; v_gene: TRBV19; abundance: -; CDR3nt: TGTGCCAGTAGTATAGATCGTGCAGGGACTGAAGCTTTCTTT; CDR3aa: CASSIDRAGTEAFF
j_gene: TRBJ1-1; d_gene: TRBD1; v_gene: TRBV19; abundance: once; CDR3nt: TGTGCCAGTACGGGACAGGGAGTAGCGAACACTGAAGCTTTCTTT; CDR3aa: CASTGQGVANTEAFF
j_gene: TRBJ1-6; d_gene: TRBD1; v_gene: TRBV15; abundance: once; CDR3nt: TGTGCCACCAGCAGAGAAATCCGGGACAGGGATTCACCCCTCCACTTT; CDR3aa: CATSREIRDRDSPLHF
j_gene: TRBJ1-1; d_gene: -; v_gene: TRBV3-1/TRBV3-2; abundance: once; CDR3nt: TGTGCCAGCAGCCCGGCAGGTACTGAAGCTTTCTTT; CDR3aa: CASSPAGTEAFF
j_gene: TRBJ2-5; d_gene: TRBD2; v_gene: TRBV19; abundance: -; CDR3nt: TGTGCCAGTAGTATAGATGCTAGCGGGTCCCAAGAGACCCAGTACTTC; CDR3aa: CASSIDASGSQETQYF
j_gene: TRBJ1-4; d_gene: TRBD1; v_gene: TRBV15; abundance: few; CDR3nt: TGTGCCACCAGCAGACTCGGGGACAGGGGGATTGAAAAACTGTTTTTT; CDR3aa: CATSRLGDRGIEKLFF
j_gene: TRBJ1-2; d_gene: TRBD1; v_gene: TRBV2; abundance: -; CDR3nt: TGTGCCAGCATTACCTCTCAGGGGGGCGGCTACACCTTC; CDR3aa: CASITSQGGGYTF
j_gene: TRBJ1-4; d_gene: -; v_gene: TRBV7-2; abundance: -; CDR3nt: TGTGCCAGCAGCTCCACCGGGGGGGATGGTGAAAAACTGTTTTTT; CDR3aa: CASSSTGGDGEKLFF
j_gene: TRBJ1-2; d_gene: -; v_gene: TRBV5-6; abundance: -; CDR3nt: TGTGCCAGCAGTCAACCGACAGCCTATGGCTACACCTTC; CDR3aa: CASSQPTAYGYTF
j_gene: TRBJ1-3; d_gene: -; v_gene: TRBV19; abundance: -; CDR3nt: TGTGCCAGTAGTAAGTCGAGTCCCTCTGGAAACACCATATATTTT; CDR3aa: CASSKSSPSGNTIYF
j_gene: TRBJ2-7; d_gene: TRBD1; v_gene: TRBV2; abundance: -; CDR3nt: TGTGCCAGCAATCCCGGGACAGCCTCCTACGAGCAGTACTTC; CDR3aa: CASNPGTASYEQYF
j_gene: TRBJ1-6; d_gene: TRBD1; v_gene: TRBV4-3; abundance: -; CDR3nt: TGCGCCAGCAGCCAAGATGACCTCCGGGACAGGGGGGATAATTCACCCCTCCACTTT; CDR3aa: CASSQDDLRDRGDNSPLHF
j_gene: TRBJ2-1; d_gene: TRBD2; v_gene: TRBV18; abundance: -; CDR3nt: TGTGCCAGCTCACCACGGGGCATAGCGGGGGGGCCCTTCAATGAGCAGTTCTTC; CDR3aa: CASSPRGIAGGPFNEQFF
j_gene: TRBJ2-1; d_gene: -; v_gene: TRBV12-3/TRBV12-4; abundance: -; CDR3nt: TGTGCCGTTACATCGGGGTCCTACAATGAGCAGTTCTTC; CDR3aa: CAVTSGSYNEQFF
j_gene: TRBJ1-3; d_gene: -; v_gene: TRBV18; abundance: once; CDR3nt: TGTGCCAGCTCACGACCGGGACAAAGCCGAGGAAACACCATATATTTT; CDR3aa: CASSRPGQSRGNTIYF
j_gene: TRBJ1-1; d_gene: TRBD1; v_gene: TRBV4-3; abundance: -; CDR3nt: TGCGCCAGCAGCCCCCGGGGGACAGGGGTTGAAGCTTTCTTT; CDR3aa: CASSPRGTGVEAFF
j_gene: TRBJ2-1; d_gene: TRBD1; v_gene: TRBV3-1/TRBV3-2; abundance: -; CDR3nt: TGTGCCAGCAGCCAAGGGACAGGGATCAATGAGCAGTTCTTC; CDR3aa: CASSQGTGINEQFF
j_gene: TRBJ1-5; d_gene: TRBD1; v_gene: TRBV30; abundance: once; CDR3nt: TGTGCCTGGAGTGTCGGACAGGGGCGAACAATGCCCCAGCATTTT; CDR3aa: CAWSVGQGRTMPQHF
j_gene: TRBJ2-7; d_gene: -; v_gene: TRBV4-1; abundance: once; CDR3nt: TGCGCCAGCAGCCAAGCGGCGGACTCCTACGAGCAGTACTTC; CDR3aa: CASSQAADSYEQYF
j_gene: TRBJ1-1; d_gene: -; v_gene: TRBV9; abundance: -; CDR3nt: TGTGCCAGCAGCGTAGAGCCTTGGGGGCCGCCGAAGAACACTGAAGCTTTCTTT; CDR3aa: CASSVEPWGPPKNTEAFF
j_gene: TRBJ2-5; d_gene: -; v_gene: TRBV9; abundance: -; CDR3nt: TGTGCCAGCAGCGTAACCCAGGGGGGCGAGACCCAGTACTTC; CDR3aa: CASSVTQGGETQYF
j_gene: TRBJ2-1; d_gene: -; v_gene: TRBV5-4; abundance: -; CDR3nt: TGTGCCAGCAGGACCCCTGGGCCCTACAATGAGCAGTTCTTC; CDR3aa: CASRTPGPYNEQFF
j_gene: TRBJ2-5; d_gene: TRBD2; v_gene: TRBV11-2; abundance: -; CDR3nt: TGTGCCAGCAGCTTAGGGTTGGCTAGCGGGGGGTACCAAGAGACCCAGTACTTC; CDR3aa: CASSLGLASGGYQETQYF
j_gene: TRBJ1-2; d_gene: TRBD1; v_gene: TRBV19; abundance: -; CDR3nt: TGTGCCAGTGGTGGAGGGGGCCGAAACTATGGCTACACCTTC; CDR3aa: CASGGGGRNYGYTF